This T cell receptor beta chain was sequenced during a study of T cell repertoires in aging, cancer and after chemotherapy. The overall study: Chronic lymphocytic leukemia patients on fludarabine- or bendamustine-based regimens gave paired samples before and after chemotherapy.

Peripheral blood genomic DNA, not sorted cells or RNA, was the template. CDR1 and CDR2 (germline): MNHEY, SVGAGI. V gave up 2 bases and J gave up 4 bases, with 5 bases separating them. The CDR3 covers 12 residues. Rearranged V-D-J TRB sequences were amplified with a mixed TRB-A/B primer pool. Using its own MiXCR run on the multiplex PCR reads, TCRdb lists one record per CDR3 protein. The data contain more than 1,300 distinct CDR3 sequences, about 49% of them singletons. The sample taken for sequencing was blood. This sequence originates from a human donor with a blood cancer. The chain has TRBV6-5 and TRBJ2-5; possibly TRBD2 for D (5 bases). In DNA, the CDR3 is TGTGCCAGCAGTTACGGGAGAGAGACCCAGTACTTC. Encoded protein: CASSYGRETQYF.